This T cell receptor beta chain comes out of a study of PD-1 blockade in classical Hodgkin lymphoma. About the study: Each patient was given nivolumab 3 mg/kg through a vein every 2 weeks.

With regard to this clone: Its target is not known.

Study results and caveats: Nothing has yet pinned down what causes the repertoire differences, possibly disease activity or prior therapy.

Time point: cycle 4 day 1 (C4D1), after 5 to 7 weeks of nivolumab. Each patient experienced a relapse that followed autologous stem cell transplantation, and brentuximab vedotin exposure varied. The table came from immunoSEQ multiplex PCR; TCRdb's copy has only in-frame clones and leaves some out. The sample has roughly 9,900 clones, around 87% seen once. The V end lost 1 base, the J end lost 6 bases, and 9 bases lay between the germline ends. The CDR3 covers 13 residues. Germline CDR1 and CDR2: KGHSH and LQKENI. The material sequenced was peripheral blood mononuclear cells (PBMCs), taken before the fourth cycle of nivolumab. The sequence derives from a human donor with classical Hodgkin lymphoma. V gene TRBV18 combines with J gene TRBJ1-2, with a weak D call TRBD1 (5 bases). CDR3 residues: CASSPQGVNGYTF. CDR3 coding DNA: TGTGCCAGCTCACCACAAGGGGTCAATGGCTACACCTTC.